This is a list of T cell receptor beta chains from one sample in a study of blood T cells in healthy people across ages. MiXCR, applied by TCRdb to the 5' RACE reads, yields one record per CDR3 protein. This sample yields around 670,000 distinct CDR3 sequences, of which about 28% are seen a single time; 15% to 18% belongs to the top ten. Sequenced material: blood. Source of these receptors: a woman older than 75 in good health. Each CDR3 is given with its conserved first and last residue. Fields, in order: J gene, D gene, V gene, clone size, CDR3 protein, CDR3 DNA. The D gene is left open where the match is weak. A clone size is listed for some rows: how often the clone was seen (once, few, many), or a class if it is expanded.

j_call: TRBJ1-2
d_call: TRBD1
v_call: TRBV7-2
clone_size: few
cdr3_aa: CASSLGGDRVDGYTF
cdr3_nt: TGTGCCAGCAGCTTAGGGGGGGACAGGGTTGATGGCTACACCTTC

j_call: TRBJ2-5
d_call: .
v_call: TRBV9
clone_size: once
cdr3_aa: CAGSYRTNVGETQYF
cdr3_nt: TGTGCCGGCAGCTATCGGACTAACGTGGGGGAGACCCAGTACTTC

j_call: TRBJ2-1
d_call: TRBD2
v_call: TRBV7-2
clone_size: many
cdr3_aa: CASSPAGANEQFF
cdr3_nt: TGTGCCAGCAGTCCAGCGGGGGCTAATGAGCAGTTCTTC

j_call: TRBJ1-1
d_call: TRBD1
v_call: TRBV11-3
clone_size: few
cdr3_aa: CASSARTGGSEAFF
cdr3_nt: TGTGCCAGCAGCGCGCGGACAGGGGGTTCTGAAGCTTTCTTT

j_call: TRBJ2-6
d_call: .
v_call: TRBV6-2/TRBV6-3
clone_size: many
cdr3_aa: CASGLLGGANVLTF
cdr3_nt: TGTGCCAGTGGCTTACTGGGAGGGGCCAACGTCCTGACTTTC

j_call: TRBJ2-3
d_call: TRBD2
v_call: TRBV12-3/TRBV12-4
clone_size: .
cdr3_aa: CASSQSQRGLRADTQYF
cdr3_nt: TGTGCCAGCAGCCAATCCCAGCGGGGGCTGAGAGCAGATACGCAGTATTTT

j_call: TRBJ2-5
d_call: .
v_call: TRBV7-2
clone_size: many
cdr3_aa: CASSTRETQYF
cdr3_nt: TGTGCCAGCAGCACAAGGGAGACCCAGTACTTC

j_call: TRBJ2-5
d_call: TRBD1
v_call: TRBV12-3/TRBV12-4
clone_size: many
cdr3_aa: CASCLGTGAGETQYF
cdr3_nt: TGTGCCAGCTGCCTAGGGACAGGGGCCGGAGAGACCCAGTACTTC

j_call: TRBJ2-7
d_call: .
v_call: TRBV7-9
clone_size: many
cdr3_aa: CASSLGLGEQYF
cdr3_nt: TGTGCCAGCAGCCTAGGACTCGGCGAGCAGTACTTC

j_call: TRBJ2-7
d_call: TRBD1
v_call: TRBV20-1
clone_size: many
cdr3_aa: CSAATGTGDSYEQYF
cdr3_nt: TGCAGTGCCGCCACCGGGACAGGGGACTCCTACGAGCAGTACTTC

j_call: TRBJ2-3
d_call: .
v_call: TRBV7-8
clone_size: .
cdr3_aa: CASSLARTESTDTQYF
cdr3_nt: TGTGCCAGCAGCTTAGCGCGGACAGAGAGCACAGATACGCAGTATTTT

j_call: TRBJ1-6
d_call: .
v_call: TRBV24-1
clone_size: few
cdr3_aa: CATRGQGFNSPLHF
cdr3_nt: TGTGCCACCCGTGGGCAAGGGTTTAATTCACCCCTCCACTTT

j_call: TRBJ2-3
d_call: .
v_call: TRBV20-1
clone_size: many
cdr3_aa: CSARTPPLSGADTQYF
cdr3_nt: TGCAGTGCTAGAACTCCCCCGCTCTCCGGGGCAGATACGCAGTATTTT